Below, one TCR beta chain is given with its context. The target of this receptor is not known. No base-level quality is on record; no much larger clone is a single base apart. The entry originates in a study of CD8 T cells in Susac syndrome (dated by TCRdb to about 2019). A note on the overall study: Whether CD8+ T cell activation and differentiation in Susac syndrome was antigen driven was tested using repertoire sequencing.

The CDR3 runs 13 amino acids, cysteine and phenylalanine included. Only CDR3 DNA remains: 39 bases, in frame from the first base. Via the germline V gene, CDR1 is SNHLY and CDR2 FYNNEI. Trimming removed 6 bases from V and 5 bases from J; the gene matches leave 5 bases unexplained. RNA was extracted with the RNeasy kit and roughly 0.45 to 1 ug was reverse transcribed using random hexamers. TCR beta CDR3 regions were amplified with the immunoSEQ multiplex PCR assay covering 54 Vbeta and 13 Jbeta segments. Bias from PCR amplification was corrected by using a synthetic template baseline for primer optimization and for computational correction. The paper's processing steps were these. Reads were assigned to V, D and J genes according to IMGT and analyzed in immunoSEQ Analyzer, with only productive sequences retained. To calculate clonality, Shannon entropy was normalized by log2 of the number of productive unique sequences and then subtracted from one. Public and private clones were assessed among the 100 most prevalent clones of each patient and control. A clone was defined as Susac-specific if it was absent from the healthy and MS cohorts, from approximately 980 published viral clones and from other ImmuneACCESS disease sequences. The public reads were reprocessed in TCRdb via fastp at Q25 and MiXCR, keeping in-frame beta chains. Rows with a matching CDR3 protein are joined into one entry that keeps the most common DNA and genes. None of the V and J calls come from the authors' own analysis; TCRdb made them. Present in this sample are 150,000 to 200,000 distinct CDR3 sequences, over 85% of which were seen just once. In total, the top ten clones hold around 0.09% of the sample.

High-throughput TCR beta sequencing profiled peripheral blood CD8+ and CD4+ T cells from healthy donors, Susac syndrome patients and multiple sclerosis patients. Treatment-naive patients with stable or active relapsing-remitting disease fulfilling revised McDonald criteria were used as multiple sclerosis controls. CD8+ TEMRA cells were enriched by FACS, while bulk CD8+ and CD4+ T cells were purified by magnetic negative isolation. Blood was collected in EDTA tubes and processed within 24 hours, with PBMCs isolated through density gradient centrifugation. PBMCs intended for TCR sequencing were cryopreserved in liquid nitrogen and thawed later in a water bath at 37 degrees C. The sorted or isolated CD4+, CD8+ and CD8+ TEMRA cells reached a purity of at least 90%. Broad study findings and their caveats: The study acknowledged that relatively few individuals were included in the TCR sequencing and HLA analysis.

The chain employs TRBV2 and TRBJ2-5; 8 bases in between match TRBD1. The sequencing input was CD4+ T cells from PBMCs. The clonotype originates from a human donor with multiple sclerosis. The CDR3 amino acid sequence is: CASRQGVVETQYF. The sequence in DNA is TGTGCCAGCAGACAGGGGGTGGTTGAGACCCAGTACTTC. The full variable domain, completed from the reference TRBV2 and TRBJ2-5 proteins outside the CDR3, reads EPEVTQTPSHQVTQMGQEVILRCVPISNHLYFYWYRQILGQKVEFLVSFYNNEISEKSEIFDDQFSVERPDGSNFTLKIRSTKLEDSAMYFCASRQGVVETQYFGPGTRLLVL.